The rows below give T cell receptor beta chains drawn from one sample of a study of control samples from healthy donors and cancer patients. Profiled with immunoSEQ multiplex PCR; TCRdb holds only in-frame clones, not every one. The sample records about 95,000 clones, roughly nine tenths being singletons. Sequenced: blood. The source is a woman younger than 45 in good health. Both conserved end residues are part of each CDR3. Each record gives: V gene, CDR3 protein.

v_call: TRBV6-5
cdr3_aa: CASSYGTSGINEQYF

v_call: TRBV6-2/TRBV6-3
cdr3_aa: CASSFPGAGGPPGANVLTF

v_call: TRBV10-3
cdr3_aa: CAISETGYTQYF

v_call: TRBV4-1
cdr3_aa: CASSLRTGPRDSPLHF

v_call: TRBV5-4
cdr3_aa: CASSGPRQGWGEQFF

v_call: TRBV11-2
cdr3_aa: CASVGTSGITGTDTQYF

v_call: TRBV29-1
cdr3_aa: CSVVLGQSYGYTF

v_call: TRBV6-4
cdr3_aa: CASSPSQGHTGELFF

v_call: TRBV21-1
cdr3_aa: CASSLRALRGNYGYTF

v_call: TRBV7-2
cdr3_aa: CASSLGTLEGYTF

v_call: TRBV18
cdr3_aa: CASSPYGGTNEKLFF

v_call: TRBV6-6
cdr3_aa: CASRPGTGNTIYF

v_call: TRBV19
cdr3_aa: CASSLGVSEAFF

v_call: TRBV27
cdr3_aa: CASRRVAGGGEQYF

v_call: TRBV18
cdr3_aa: CASSSGTANTGELFF

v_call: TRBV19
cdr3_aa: CASSTRVAGQSYGYTF

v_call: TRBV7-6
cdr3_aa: CASSSVIGGNQPQHF

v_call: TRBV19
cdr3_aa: CASSIGTGANTEAFF

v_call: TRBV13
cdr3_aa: CASSGSSFTHYNEQFF

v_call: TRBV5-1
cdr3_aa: CASSLVGQGSYLGAFF